This entry is about one T cell receptor (beta chain). This same CDR3 is encoded by further DNA sequences in the sample. This entry is derived from a study of blood T cell repertoires in COVID-19. The Seattle patients, enrolled during active infection, were followed longitudinally. Source study methods: Reference gene primer amplification gave estimated nucleated cell counts. Only in-frame clones appear in the TCRdb table, and some are missing; sequencing was by immunoSEQ multiplex PCR. Clone size and V and J calls were adopted from that table, with D and trimming inferred from the DNA. This repertoire shows under 300,000 clones, about 81% found once; its top ten account for more than 1.1%. Germline CDR1 is KGHSH and CDR2 is LQKENI. CDR3 size: 14 residues. V lost 6 bases and J 1 base, leaving 9 bases between the germline ends.

Sequences were obtained from peripheral blood. The chain carries TRBV18 and TRBJ1-4; D is unclear. The sequence was collected from a human donor with COVID-19, enrolled during active disease. The donor label of this sample is uncertain. The CDR3 bases are TGTGCCAGCTCGCCGCGGGGAACTAATGAAAAACTGTTTTTT. Its translation is CASSPRGTNEKLFF.